The 12 T cell receptor beta chains below were found in one sample sequenced in a study of Ad26.COV2.S vaccination and SARS-CoV-2 variants. Treatment: roughly 19 received Ad26.COV2.S at low or high dose, single or two shots; several received placebo; per-sample allocation not given. Sampling was done on day 63 after the first vaccine or placebo injection. Clones were read by immunoSEQ multiplex PCR, and TCRdb kept only the in-frame ones, dropping some. The data contain 350,000 to 400,000 clones, about nine tenths of them singletons. This specimen was peripheral blood, taken in a trial of Ad26.COV2.S vaccine versus placebo. The receptors originated from a person between 18 and 60 years old who received the Ad26.COV2.S COVID-19 vaccine or a placebo.

This chain uses TRBV5-4 with TRBJ1-2; possible D gene TRBD1, 5 bases. V dropped 1 base and J dropped 4 bases, with 14 bases sitting between them. The V gene's germline CDR1 is SGHNT and CDR2 YYREEE (reference sequence). The CDR3 spans 15 residues. The chain's CDR3 is CASSLRTRGTYGYTF. CDR3 in DNA: TGTGCCAGCAGCTTGAGGACACGAGGCACCTATGGCTACACCTTC. The complete variable domain, with remaining parts taken from reference TRBV5-4 and TRBJ1-2, reads ETGVTQSPTHLIKTRGQQVTLRCSSQSGHNTVSWYQQALGQGPQFIFQYYREEENGRGNFPPRFSGLQFPNYSSELNVNALELDDSALYLCASSLRTRGTYGYTFGSGTRLTVV.

Details on this clone: This sequence may be a read error, since a much larger clone differs from it by one base. The gene calls are TRBV11-2 and TRBJ2-2; TRBD2 matches 9 bases. The CDR3 runs 15 residues. Germline V gene data show CDR1 as SGHAT and CDR2 as FQNNGV. V trimming: 5 bases; J trimming: 3 bases; junction bases outside the gene matches: 4. The CDR3 DNA is TGTGCCAGCAGCATGTGGACTAGCGACACCGGGGAGCTGTTTTTT. Translation: CASSMWTSDTGELFF.

The table lists this clone with a count of one. At one end, the junction sequence differs from germline, possibly due to a read error. The rearrangement uses TRBV6-2 or TRBV6-3 and TRBJ2-7; D gene unclear. The CDR3 is made up of 13 amino acids. Germline values: CDR1 MNHEY, CDR2 SVGEGT. The CDR3 loop is CASSYLSSYEQYF. As DNA, the CDR3 is TGTGCCAGCAGCTACTTAAGCTCCTACGAGCAGTACTTC.

V usage is TRBV29-1 and J usage is TRBJ2-1; 11 positions match TRBD2. With 6 bases clipped from V and 9 bases from J, the junction kept 10 bases outside the gene matches. CDR3 length: 14 amino acids. Germline CDR1 is SQVTM and CDR2 is ANQGSEA. The CDR3 spells CSVQPSGRRSEQFF. In DNA form, the CDR3 reads TGCAGCGTGCAACCTAGCGGGAGGCGTAGTGAGCAGTTCTTC.

The V call is TRBV7-8, the J call TRBJ2-2; possibly TRBD1 or TRBD2 for D (6 bases each). Germline assignment: CDR1 SGHVS and CDR2 FQNEAQ. The CDR3 loop spans 17 amino acids. The germline V and J ends were trimmed by 5 bases and 7 bases, with 23 bases remaining between them. The CDR3 DNA reads TGTGCCAGCAGCCCGTGGAGGGAAACAGGGTTGAGCGGGGAGCTGTTTTTT. Residues: CASSPWRETGLSGELFF.

This clone was counted only a few times. The chain couples TRBV5-1 to TRBJ1-1; D not resolved. The CDR3 loop spans 14 amino acids. Trimming removed 0 bases from V and 1 base from J, with 7 bases in between. The germline CDR1 and CDR2 sequences are SGHRS and YFSETQ. CDR3 in amino acids: CASSLGGENTEAFF. CDR3 nucleotides: TGCGCCAGCAGCTTGGGTGGTGAGAACACTGAAGCTTTCTTT. Full variable domain (remainder filled in from reference TRBV5-1 and TRBJ1-1): KAGVTQTPRYLIKTRGQQVTLSCSPISGHRSVSWYQQTPGQGLQFLFEYFSETQRNKGNFPGRFSGRQFSNSRSEMNVSTLELGDSALYLCASSLGGENTEAFFGQGTRLTVV.

V gene TRBV5-8 combines with J gene TRBJ2-7; D unclear. The germline CDR1 and CDR2 sequences are SGHTS and YDEGEE. Trimming removed 0 bases at V and 4 bases at J, with 11 bases between. The CDR3 totals 14 residues. CDR3 DNA sequence: TGTGCCAGCAGCTTGGGGGCAGTTGGGTACGAGCAGTACTTC. It encodes CASSLGAVGYEQYF.

This rearrangement joins TRBV7-3 to TRBJ2-5; D gene ambiguous. The CDR3 covers 13 residues. The germline V gene has CDR1 SGHTA and CDR2 FQGTGA. V was trimmed by 1 base and J by 5 bases, leaving 8 bases between them. The DNA for the CDR3 is TGTGCCAGCAGCTTAATCCCACGGGAGACCCAGTACTTC. Protein sequence: CASSLIPRETQYF.

The count of this clone is one. V gene TRBV27 combines with J gene TRBJ1-2; D uncertain. The CDR3 consists of 14 residues. V lost 0 bases and J lost 7, with 12 bases in between. In germline, CDR1 is MNHEY, CDR2 SMNVEV (reference sequence). CDR3 loop: CASSLSRGLGGYTF. The CDR3 nucleotides are TGTGCCAGCAGTTTATCCCGAGGGCTTGGTGGCTACACCTTC.

V and J are TRBV12-3 or TRBV12-4 and TRBJ2-3; no reliable D call. CDR3 length: 13 residues. Trimming shortened V by 2 bases and J by 5 bases, and 8 bases separated the two germline ends. CDR3 region: CASSLMGVDTQYF. The CDR3 DNA reads as TGTGCCAGCAGTTTAATGGGTGTAGATACGCAGTATTTT.

The rearrangement links TRBV18 to TRBJ1-3; D remains ambiguous. Germline-derived CDR1 and CDR2 are KGHSH and LQKENI. The CDR3 extends over 16 amino acids. Deletions cut 7 bases from V and 0 bases from J, with 16 bases between. CDR3 sequence: CASLPQVVSSGNTIYF. The CDR3 region has the DNA TGTGCCAGCTTGCCGCAAGTGGTGAGCTCTGGAAACACCATATATTTT.

The genes are TRBV19 and TRBJ2-7; 8 bases align to TRBD2. CDR1 and CDR2 (germline): LNHDA, SQIVND (reference sequence). Germline trimming cut 9 bases from V and 0 bases from J; bases unmatched to any gene: 13. This CDR3 spans 16 amino acids. In DNA, the CDR3 is TGTGCCAGCTCGGCAGGCCGGGAGGGAGTCTCCTACGAGCAGTACTTC. As protein: CASSAGREGVSYEQYF.